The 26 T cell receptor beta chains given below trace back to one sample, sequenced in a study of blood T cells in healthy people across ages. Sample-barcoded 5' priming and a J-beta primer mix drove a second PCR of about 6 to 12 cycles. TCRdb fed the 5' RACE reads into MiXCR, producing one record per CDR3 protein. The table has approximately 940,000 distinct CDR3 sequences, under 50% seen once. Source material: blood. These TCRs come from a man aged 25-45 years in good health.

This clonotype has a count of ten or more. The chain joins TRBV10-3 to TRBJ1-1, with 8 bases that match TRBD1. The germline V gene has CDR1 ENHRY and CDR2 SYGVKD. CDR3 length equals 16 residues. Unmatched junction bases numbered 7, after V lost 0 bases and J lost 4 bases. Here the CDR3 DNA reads TGTGCCATCAGTGAGTCGGGACAGGTTTCGGGCACTGAAGCTTTCTTT. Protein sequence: CAISESGQVSGTEAFF.

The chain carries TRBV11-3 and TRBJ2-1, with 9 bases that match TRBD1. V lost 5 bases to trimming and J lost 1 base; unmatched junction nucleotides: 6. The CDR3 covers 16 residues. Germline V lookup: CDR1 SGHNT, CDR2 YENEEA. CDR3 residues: CASSVLGQGSYNEQFF. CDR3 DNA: TGTGCCAGCAGCGTATTGGGACAGGGTTCCTACAATGAGCAGTTCTTC.

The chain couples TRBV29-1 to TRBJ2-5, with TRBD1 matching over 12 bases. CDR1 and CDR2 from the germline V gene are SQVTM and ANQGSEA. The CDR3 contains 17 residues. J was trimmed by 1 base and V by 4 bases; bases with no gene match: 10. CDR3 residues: CSVGGLGTGGLQETQYF. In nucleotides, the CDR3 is TGCAGCGTTGGCGGGTTGGGGACAGGGGGCCTCCAAGAGACCCAGTACTTC. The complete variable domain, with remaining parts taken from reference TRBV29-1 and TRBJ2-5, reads SAVISQKPSRDICQRGTSLTIQCQVDSQVTMMFWYRQQPGQSLTLIATANQGSEATYESGFVIDKFPISRPNLTFSTLTVSNMSPEDSSIYLCSVGGLGTGGLQETQYFGPGTRLLVL.

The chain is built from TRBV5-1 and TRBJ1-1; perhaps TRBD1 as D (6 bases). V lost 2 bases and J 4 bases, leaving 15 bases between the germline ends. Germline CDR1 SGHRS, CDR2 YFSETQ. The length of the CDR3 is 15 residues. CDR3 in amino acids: CASSLSTGITTEAFF. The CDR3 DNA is TGCGCCAGCAGCTTAAGTACAGGGATCACCACTGAAGCTTTCTTT. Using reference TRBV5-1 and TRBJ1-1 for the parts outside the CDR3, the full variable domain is KAGVTQTPRYLIKTRGQQVTLSCSPISGHRSVSWYQQTPGQGLQFLFEYFSETQRNKGNFPGRFSGRQFSNSRSEMNVSTLELGDSALYLCASSLSTGITTEAFFGQGTRLTVV.

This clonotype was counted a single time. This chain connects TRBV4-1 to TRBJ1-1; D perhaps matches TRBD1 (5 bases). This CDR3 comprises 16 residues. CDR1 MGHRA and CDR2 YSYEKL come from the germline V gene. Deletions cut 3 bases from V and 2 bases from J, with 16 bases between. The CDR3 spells CASSQIGGGHNTEAFF. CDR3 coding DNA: TGCGCCAGCAGCCAGATAGGAGGAGGACACAACACTGAAGCTTTCTTT.

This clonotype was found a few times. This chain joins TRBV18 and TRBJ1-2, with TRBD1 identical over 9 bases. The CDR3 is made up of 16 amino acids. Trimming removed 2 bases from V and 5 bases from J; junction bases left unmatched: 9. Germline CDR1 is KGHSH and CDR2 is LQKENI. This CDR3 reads CASSPSGTGIRYGYTF. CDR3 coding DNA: TGTGCCAGCTCACCAAGCGGGACAGGGATAAGATATGGCTACACCTTC.

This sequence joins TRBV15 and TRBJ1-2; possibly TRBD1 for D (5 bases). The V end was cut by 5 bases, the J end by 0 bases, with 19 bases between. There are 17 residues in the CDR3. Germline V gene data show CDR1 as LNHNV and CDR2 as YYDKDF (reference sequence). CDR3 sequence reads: CATSSRGDTETNYGYTF. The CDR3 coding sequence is TGTGCCACCAGCTCTAGGGGAGACACCGAAACTAACTATGGCTACACCTTC.

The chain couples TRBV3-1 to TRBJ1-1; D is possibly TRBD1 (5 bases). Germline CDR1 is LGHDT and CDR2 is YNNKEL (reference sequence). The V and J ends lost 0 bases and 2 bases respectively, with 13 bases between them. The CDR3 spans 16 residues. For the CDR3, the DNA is TGTGCCAGCAGCCAAGATCGTCATAGGGGAAACACTGAAGCTTTCTTT. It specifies CASSQDRHRGNTEAFF.

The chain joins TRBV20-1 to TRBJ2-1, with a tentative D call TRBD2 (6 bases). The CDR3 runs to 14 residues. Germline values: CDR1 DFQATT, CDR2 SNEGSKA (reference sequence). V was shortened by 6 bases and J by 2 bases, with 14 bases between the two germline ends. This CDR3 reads CSARRRGTYNEQFF. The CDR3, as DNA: TGCAGTGCACGCCGTCGGGGGACCTACAATGAGCAGTTCTTC.

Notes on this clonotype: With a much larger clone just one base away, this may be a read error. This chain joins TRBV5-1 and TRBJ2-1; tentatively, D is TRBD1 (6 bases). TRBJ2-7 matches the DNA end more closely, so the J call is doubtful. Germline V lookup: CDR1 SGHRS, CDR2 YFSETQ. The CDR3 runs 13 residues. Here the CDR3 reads CASSMDSYNEQYF. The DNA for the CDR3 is TGCGCCAGCAGCATGGACAGCTACAATGAGCAGTACTTC.

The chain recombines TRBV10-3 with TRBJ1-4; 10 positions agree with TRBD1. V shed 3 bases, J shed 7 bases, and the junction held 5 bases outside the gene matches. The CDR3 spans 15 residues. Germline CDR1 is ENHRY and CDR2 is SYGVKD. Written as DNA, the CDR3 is TGTGCCATCAGTGACCCGGGACAGGGGATTGAAAAACTGTTTTTT. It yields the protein CAISDPGQGIEKLFF.

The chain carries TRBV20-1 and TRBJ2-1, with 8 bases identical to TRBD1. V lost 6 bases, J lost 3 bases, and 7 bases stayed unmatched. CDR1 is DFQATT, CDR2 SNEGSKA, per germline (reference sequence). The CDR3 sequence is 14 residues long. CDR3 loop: CSAPDRGYYNEQFF. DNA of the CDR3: TGCAGTGCCCCTGACAGGGGATACTACAATGAGCAGTTCTTC.

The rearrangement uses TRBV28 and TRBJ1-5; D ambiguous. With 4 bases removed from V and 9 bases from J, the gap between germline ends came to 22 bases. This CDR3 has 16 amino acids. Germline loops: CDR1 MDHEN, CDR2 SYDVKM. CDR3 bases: TGTGCCAGCAGTTACTCCCGATCGGGAGCAAGGCCGCCCCAGCATTTT. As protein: CASSYSRSGARPPQHF.

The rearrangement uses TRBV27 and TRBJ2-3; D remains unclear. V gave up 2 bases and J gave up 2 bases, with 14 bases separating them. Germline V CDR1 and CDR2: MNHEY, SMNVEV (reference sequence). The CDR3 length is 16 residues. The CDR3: CASSLTRWGFTDTQYF. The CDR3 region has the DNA TGTGCCAGCAGTTTAACCCGTTGGGGTTTCACAGATACGCAGTATTTT.

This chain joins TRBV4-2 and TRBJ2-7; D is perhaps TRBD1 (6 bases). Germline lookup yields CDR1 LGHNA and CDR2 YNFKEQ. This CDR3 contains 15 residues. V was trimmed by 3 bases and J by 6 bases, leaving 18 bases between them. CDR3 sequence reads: CASSQNMDRFGEQYF. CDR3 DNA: TGTGCCAGCAGCCAGAATATGGACAGATTCGGCGAGCAGTACTTC.

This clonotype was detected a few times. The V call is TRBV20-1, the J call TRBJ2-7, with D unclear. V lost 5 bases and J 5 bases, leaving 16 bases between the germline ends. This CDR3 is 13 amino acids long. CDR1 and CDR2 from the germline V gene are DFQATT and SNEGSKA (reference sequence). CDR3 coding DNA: TGCAGTGCTGCCATGGTAGGGCTCCACGAGCAGTACTTC. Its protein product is CSAAMVGLHEQYF.

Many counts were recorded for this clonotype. The CDR3 nucleotides are TGTGCCAGCAGCTTTCAGGGAACGGACGAGCAGTACTTC. Translating it yields CASSFQGTDEQYF. This rearrangement joins TRBV7-9 to TRBJ2-7; possibly TRBD1 for D (5 bases). The CDR3 is 13 residues long. V was shortened by 3 bases and J by 5 bases, with 11 bases between the two germline ends. Germline lookup yields CDR1 SEHNR and CDR2 FQNEAQ (reference sequence).

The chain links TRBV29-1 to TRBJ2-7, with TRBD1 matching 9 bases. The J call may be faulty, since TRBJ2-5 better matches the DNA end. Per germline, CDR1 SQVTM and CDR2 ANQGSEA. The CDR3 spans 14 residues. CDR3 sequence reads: CSVPGQGALETQYF. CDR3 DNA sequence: TGCAGCGTCCCGGGACAGGGCGCTTTAGAGACCCAGTACTTC.

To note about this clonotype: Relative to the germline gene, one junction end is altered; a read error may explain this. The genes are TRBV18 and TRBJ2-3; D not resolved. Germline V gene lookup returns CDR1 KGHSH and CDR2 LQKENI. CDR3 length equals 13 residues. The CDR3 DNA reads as TGTGCCGGCTCGGCCGATCGCGCAGATACGCAGTATTTT. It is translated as CAGSADRADTQYF.

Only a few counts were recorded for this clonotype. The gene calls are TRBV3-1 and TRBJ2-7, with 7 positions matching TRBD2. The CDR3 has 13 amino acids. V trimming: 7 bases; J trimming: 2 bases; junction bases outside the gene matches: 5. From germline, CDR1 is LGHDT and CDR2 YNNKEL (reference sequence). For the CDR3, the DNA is TGTGCCAGCACCCGGGGGGACGCCTACGAGCAGTACTTC. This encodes CASTRGDAYEQYF.

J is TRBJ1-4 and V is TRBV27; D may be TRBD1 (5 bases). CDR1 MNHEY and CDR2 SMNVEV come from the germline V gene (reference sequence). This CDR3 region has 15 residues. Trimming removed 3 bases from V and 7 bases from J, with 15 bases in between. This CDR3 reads CASSLVGARVEKLFF. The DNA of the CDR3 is TGTGCCAGCAGTTTGGTAGGGGCGCGGGTTGAAAAACTGTTTTTT.

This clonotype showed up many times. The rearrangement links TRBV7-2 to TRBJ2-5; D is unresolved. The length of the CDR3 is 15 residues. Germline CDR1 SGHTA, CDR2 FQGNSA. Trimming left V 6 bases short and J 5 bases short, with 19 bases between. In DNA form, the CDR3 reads TGTGCCAGCAGGGAGACACCCTCCTATATTGAGACCCAGTACTTC. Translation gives CASRETPSYIETQYF. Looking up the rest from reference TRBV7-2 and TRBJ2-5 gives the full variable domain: GAGVSQSPSNKVTEKGKDVELRCDPISGHTALYWYRQSLGQGLEFLIYFQGNSAPDKSGLPSDRFSAERTGGSVSTLTIQRTQQEDSAVYLCASRETPSYIETQYFGPGTRLLVL.

CDR3 nucleotide sequence: TGTGCCAGCAGCAAATTTCGGACAGATAATCAGCCCCAGCATTTT. As protein: CASSKFRTDNQPQHF. The V call is TRBV7-2, the J call TRBJ1-5; the D gene is possibly TRBD1 (6 bases). The CDR3 is 15 residues long. Germline V gives CDR1 SGHTA, CDR2 FQGNSA. Trimming removed 5 bases from V and 4 bases from J, with 15 bases in between.

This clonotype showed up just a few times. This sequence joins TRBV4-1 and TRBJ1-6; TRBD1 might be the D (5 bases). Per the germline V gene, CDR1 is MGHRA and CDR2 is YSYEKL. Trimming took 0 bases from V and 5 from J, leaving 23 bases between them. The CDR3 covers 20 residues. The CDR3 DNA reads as TGCGCCAGCAGCCAAGAGGGTGGGGCGCTGGGATCATTAGATAATTCACCCCTCCACTTT. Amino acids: CASSQEGGALGSLDNSPLHF.

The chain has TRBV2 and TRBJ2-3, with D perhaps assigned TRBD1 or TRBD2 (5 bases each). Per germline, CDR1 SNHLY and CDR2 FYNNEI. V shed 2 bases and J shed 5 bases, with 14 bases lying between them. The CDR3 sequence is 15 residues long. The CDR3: CASSERGEGIDTQYF. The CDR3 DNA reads TGTGCCAGCAGTGAACGGGGCGAAGGGATAGATACGCAGTATTTT.

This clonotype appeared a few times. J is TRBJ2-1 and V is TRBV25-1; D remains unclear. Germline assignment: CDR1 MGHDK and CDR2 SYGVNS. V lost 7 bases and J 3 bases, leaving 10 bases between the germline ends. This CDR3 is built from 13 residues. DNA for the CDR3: TGTGCCAGCAACAGTAGGGTCTACAATGAGCAGTTCTTC. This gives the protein CASNSRVYNEQFF.